This record looks at one T cell receptor (beta chain) sequence and its context. The sample is drawn from a study of technical replicates of blood from several donors. The CDR3 loop spans 13 amino acids. V shed 1 base and J shed 3 bases, with 6 bases lying between them. Germline CDR1 KGHSH, CDR2 LQKENI. Assay: immunoSEQ multiplex PCR; the TCRdb copy retains only in-frame clones and omits some. The table includes approximately 80,000 clones, roughly 98% detected once. Source material: T cells isolated from PBMCs. The sequence was collected from a human donor in good health. The chain links TRBV18 to TRBJ2-5; no reliable D call. For the CDR3, the DNA is TGTGCCAGCTCACCACGAGCCGAAGAGACCCAGTACTTC. It is translated as CASSPRAEETQYF.